This T cell receptor beta chain was identified during a study of T cell changes during pregnancy in multiple sclerosis. Germline V gene sequence: CDR1 SGHTA, CDR2 FQGTGA. The CDR3 has 15 residues. V dropped 2 bases and J dropped 1 base, with 11 bases sitting between them. Data came from immunoSEQ multiplex PCR; TCRdb stores just in-frame clones and leaves some out. The table has roughly 54,000 clones, 92% seen once. Note on this clone: Additional DNA sequences in this sample encode the identical CDR3.

Specimen: CD4+ T cells from peripheral blood mononuclear cells, collected after pregnancy. The TCR originated in a female donor with multiple sclerosis, enrolled in a pregnancy study. The gene calls are TRBV7-3 and TRBJ1-1, with TRBD1 as a possible D gene (5 bases). In DNA form, the CDR3 reads TGTGCCAGCAGCTTAGGGGGGGTTCGGAACACTGAAGCTTTCTTT. As protein: CASSLGGVRNTEAFF. The full variable domain, completed using reference TRBV7-3 and TRBJ1-1, is GAGVSQTPSNKVTEKGKYVELRCDPISGHTALYWYRQSLGQGPEFLIYFQGTGAADDSGLPNDRFFAVRPEGSVSTLKIQRTERGDSAVYLCASSLGGVRNTEAFFGQGTRLTVV.